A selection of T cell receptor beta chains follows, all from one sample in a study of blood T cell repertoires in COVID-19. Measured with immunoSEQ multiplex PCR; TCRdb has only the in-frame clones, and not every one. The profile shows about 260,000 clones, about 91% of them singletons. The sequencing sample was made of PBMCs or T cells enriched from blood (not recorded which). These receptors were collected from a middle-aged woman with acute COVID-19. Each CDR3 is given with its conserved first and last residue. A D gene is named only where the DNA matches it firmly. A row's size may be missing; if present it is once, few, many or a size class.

CDR3aa: CASSRLAGSYNEQFF
CDR3nt: TGTGCCAGTAGTAGACTAGCGGGCTCCTACAATGAGCAGTTCTTC
d_gene: TRBD2
v_gene: TRBV19
abundance: -
j_gene: TRBJ2-1

CDR3aa: CASSRTSSGSNTGELFF
CDR3nt: TGTGCCAGTAGTAGAACCTCTAGCGGGAGTAACACCGGGGAGCTGTTTTTT
d_gene: TRBD2
v_gene: TRBV19
abundance: -
j_gene: TRBJ2-2

CDR3aa: CASSPPQLNTEAFF
CDR3nt: TGTGCCAGCAGCCCCCCACAGCTGAACACTGAAGCTTTCTTT
d_gene: -
v_gene: TRBV11-3
abundance: once
j_gene: TRBJ1-1

CDR3aa: CASSYSLAVAGDTQYF
CDR3nt: TGTGCCAGCAGTTACTCCCTAGCGGTAGCGGGAGATACGCAGTATTTT
d_gene: TRBD2
v_gene: TRBV6-5
abundance: -
j_gene: TRBJ2-3

CDR3aa: CASSVALAGGTDTQYF
CDR3nt: TGTGCCAGCAGCGTAGCTCTAGCGGGAGGCACAGATACGCAGTATTTT
d_gene: TRBD2
v_gene: TRBV9
abundance: -
j_gene: TRBJ2-3

CDR3aa: CASSSRGAGGNEQFF
CDR3nt: TGTGCCAGCAGCTCACGCGGGGCGGGAGGGAATGAGCAGTTCTTC
d_gene: TRBD2
v_gene: TRBV7-9
abundance: many
j_gene: TRBJ2-1

CDR3aa: CASTSGSPGAFF
CDR3nt: TGTGCCAGCACCAGTGGGTCGCCGGGAGCTTTCTTT
d_gene: -
v_gene: TRBV12-3/TRBV12-4
abundance: -
j_gene: TRBJ1-1

CDR3aa: CASTREYEQYF
CDR3nt: TGTGCCAGCACTCGGGAGTACGAGCAGTACTTC
d_gene: -
v_gene: TRBV11-2
abundance: -
j_gene: TRBJ2-7

CDR3aa: CASSLIRSPEFSYEQYF
CDR3nt: TGTGCCAGCAGCTTAATCCGAAGCCCTGAATTCTCCTACGAGCAGTACTTC
d_gene: -
v_gene: TRBV7-9
abundance: -
j_gene: TRBJ2-7

CDR3aa: CASSIPQGMDEQFF
CDR3nt: TGTGCCAGTAGTATACCCCAGGGGATGGATGAGCAGTTCTTC
d_gene: -
v_gene: TRBV19
abundance: -
j_gene: TRBJ2-1

CDR3aa: CASTDGEVLSYGYTF
CDR3nt: TGTGCCAGCACCGACGGGGAAGTTCTGAGCTATGGCTACACCTTC
d_gene: -
v_gene: TRBV7-9
abundance: -
j_gene: TRBJ1-2

CDR3aa: CASSVRFGDYGYTF
CDR3nt: TGTGCCAGTAGTGTTCGGTTTGGTGACTATGGCTACACCTTC
d_gene: -
v_gene: TRBV19
abundance: -
j_gene: TRBJ1-2

CDR3aa: CASSLALGAQETQYF
CDR3nt: TGTGCCAGCAGCTTGGCCTTGGGGGCCCAAGAGACCCAGTACTTC
d_gene: -
v_gene: TRBV5-6
abundance: -
j_gene: TRBJ2-5

CDR3aa: CASSPGENYGYTF
CDR3nt: TGTGCCAGCTCACCGGGAGAGAACTATGGCTACACCTTC
d_gene: -
v_gene: TRBV18
abundance: -
j_gene: TRBJ1-2

CDR3aa: CASSRRPGLNQPQHF
CDR3nt: TGTGCCAGTAGTAGACGACCGGGACTCAATCAGCCCCAGCATTTT
d_gene: -
v_gene: TRBV19
abundance: once
j_gene: TRBJ1-5

CDR3aa: CASSSGQDVGSPLHF
CDR3nt: TGTGCCAGTAGTAGCGGACAGGACGTCGGGTCACCCCTCCACTTT
d_gene: TRBD1
v_gene: TRBV19
abundance: -
j_gene: TRBJ1-6

CDR3aa: CASSYRVRGTDTQYF
CDR3nt: TGTGCCAGCAGTTACAGGGTGCGGGGCACAGATACGCAGTATTTT
d_gene: -
v_gene: TRBV3-1/TRBV3-2
abundance: -
j_gene: TRBJ2-3

CDR3aa: CATSEGRYNEQFF
CDR3nt: TGTGCCACCAGTGAGGGGCGCTACAATGAGCAGTTCTTC
d_gene: -
v_gene: TRBV24-1
abundance: -
j_gene: TRBJ2-1

CDR3aa: CASSFGGGELFF
CDR3nt: TGTGCCAGCAGTTTCGGCGGCGGGGAGCTGTTTTTT
d_gene: -
v_gene: TRBV12-3/TRBV12-4
abundance: -
j_gene: TRBJ2-2

CDR3aa: CASSLLGASSYEQYF
CDR3nt: TGTGCCAGCAGCTTACTGGGGGCCAGCTCCTACGAGCAGTACTTC
d_gene: -
v_gene: TRBV11-1
abundance: -
j_gene: TRBJ2-7

CDR3aa: CASSLQGEETQYF
CDR3nt: TGCGCCAGCAGCTTACAGGGCGAGGAGACCCAGTACTTC
d_gene: -
v_gene: TRBV5-1
abundance: -
j_gene: TRBJ2-5

CDR3aa: CASSPQREWETQYF
CDR3nt: TGTGCCAGCTCACCCCAGCGGGAGTGGGAGACCCAGTACTTC
d_gene: TRBD2
v_gene: TRBV18
abundance: -
j_gene: TRBJ2-5

CDR3aa: CASSYPRDYYNEQFF
CDR3nt: TGTGCCAGCAGCTACCCCCGGGACTACTACAATGAGCAGTTCTTC
d_gene: TRBD2
v_gene: TRBV5-6
abundance: -
j_gene: TRBJ2-1

CDR3aa: CASSPDRANTEAFF
CDR3nt: TGTGCCAGCAGCCCGGACAGGGCGAACACTGAAGCTTTCTTT
d_gene: TRBD1
v_gene: TRBV6-2/TRBV6-3
abundance: few
j_gene: TRBJ1-1

CDR3aa: CASSAQGNTGELFF
CDR3nt: TGTGCCAGCAGCGCACAGGGTAACACCGGGGAGCTGTTTTTT
d_gene: -
v_gene: TRBV7-9
abundance: once
j_gene: TRBJ2-2

CDR3aa: CASNSPGSGTDTQYF
CDR3nt: TGTGCCAGCAACTCGCCCGGGAGTGGCACAGATACGCAGTATTTT
d_gene: -
v_gene: TRBV6-5
abundance: -
j_gene: TRBJ2-3

CDR3aa: CASSIPQGPNEKLFF
CDR3nt: TGTGCCAGCAGCATACCACAGGGTCCTAATGAAAAACTGTTTTTT
d_gene: -
v_gene: TRBV21-1
abundance: -
j_gene: TRBJ1-4

CDR3aa: CASSPGTSRETQYF
CDR3nt: TGTGCCAGCTCACCGGGGACTAGCAGGGAGACCCAGTACTTC
d_gene: TRBD2
v_gene: TRBV18
abundance: -
j_gene: TRBJ2-5

CDR3aa: CATHFHSGGETQYF
CDR3nt: TGTGCCACCCACTTCCATAGCGGGGGGGAGACCCAGTACTTC
d_gene: TRBD2
v_gene: TRBV28
abundance: -
j_gene: TRBJ2-5

CDR3aa: CASSPALAVTYEQYF
CDR3nt: TGTGCCAGCTCACCGGCCCTAGCGGTTACCTACGAGCAGTACTTC
d_gene: TRBD2
v_gene: TRBV18
abundance: -
j_gene: TRBJ2-7

CDR3aa: CATSLGGETHLPLHF
CDR3nt: TGTGCCACCAGCCTCGGGGGAGAAACCCATCTCCCACTACACTTC
d_gene: -
v_gene: TRBV15
abundance: -
j_gene: TRBJ2-7

CDR3aa: CASSIDQQLTYEQYF
CDR3nt: TGTGCCAGTAGTATAGATCAACAGCTGACCTACGAGCAGTACTTC
d_gene: -
v_gene: TRBV19
abundance: -
j_gene: TRBJ2-7

CDR3aa: CASSLDTTRGHEQFF
CDR3nt: TGTGCCAGCAGCTTAGACACAACGCGGGGTCATGAGCAGTTCTTC
d_gene: -
v_gene: TRBV7-9
abundance: -
j_gene: TRBJ2-1

CDR3aa: CASSSLTSGASSYNEQFF
CDR3nt: TGTGCCAGCAGCTCCTTGACTAGCGGAGCGAGCTCCTACAATGAGCAGTTCTTC
d_gene: TRBD2
v_gene: TRBV13
abundance: -
j_gene: TRBJ2-1

CDR3aa: CASSDLRTGQGYTF
CDR3nt: TGTGCCAGCAGTGACCTGAGGACAGGGCAAGGCTACACCTTC
d_gene: TRBD1
v_gene: TRBV2
abundance: few
j_gene: TRBJ1-2

CDR3aa: CASSQGTETQYF
CDR3nt: TGTGCCAGCAGCCAGGGTACGGAGACCCAGTACTTC
d_gene: -
v_gene: TRBV12-3/TRBV12-4
abundance: -
j_gene: TRBJ2-5

CDR3aa: CASRPTAKLEAFF
CDR3nt: TGTGCCAGCCGCCCGACAGCGAAACTGGAAGCTTTCTTT
d_gene: -
v_gene: TRBV7-9
abundance: -
j_gene: TRBJ1-1

CDR3aa: CSVTIDMNTEAFF
CDR3nt: TGCAGCGTCACGATCGACATGAACACTGAAGCTTTCTTT
d_gene: -
v_gene: TRBV29-1
abundance: -
j_gene: TRBJ1-1

CDR3aa: CASSTGRASVETQYF
CDR3nt: TGCGCCAGCAGCACCGGGAGGGCCTCTGTGGAGACCCAGTACTTC
d_gene: TRBD2
v_gene: TRBV5-1
abundance: few
j_gene: TRBJ2-5

CDR3aa: CASSDEGAYTEAFF
CDR3nt: TGTGCCAGCAGTGATGAGGGGGCATATACTGAAGCTTTCTTT
d_gene: TRBD1
v_gene: TRBV2
abundance: -
j_gene: TRBJ1-1

CDR3aa: CASSDEPGQRNTEAFF
CDR3nt: TGTGCCAGCAGTGACGAGCCGGGACAGCGGAACACTGAAGCTTTCTTT
d_gene: TRBD1
v_gene: TRBV2
abundance: -
j_gene: TRBJ1-1

CDR3aa: CASSLPGVGGNTIYF
CDR3nt: TGTGCCAGCAGCTTACCAGGGGTCGGAGGAAACACCATATATTTT
d_gene: -
v_gene: TRBV11-2
abundance: -
j_gene: TRBJ1-3

CDR3aa: CAWGTGGTDTQYF
CDR3nt: TGTGCCTGGGGGACAGGAGGCACAGATACGCAGTATTTT
d_gene: TRBD1
v_gene: TRBV30
abundance: -
j_gene: TRBJ2-3

CDR3aa: CASSLREADTGELFF
CDR3nt: TGTGCCAGCTCACTGAGGGAGGCCGACACCGGGGAGCTGTTTTTT
d_gene: -
v_gene: TRBV18
abundance: -
j_gene: TRBJ2-2

CDR3aa: CASRGQGGWNQYF
CDR3nt: TGTGCCAGCAGGGGACAAGGGGGTTGGAATCAGTACTTC
d_gene: -
v_gene: TRBV28
abundance: -
j_gene: TRBJ2-4

CDR3aa: CASRLIAGETQYF
CDR3nt: TGTGCCAGCAGGCTAATAGCTGGGGAGACCCAGTACTTC
d_gene: -
v_gene: TRBV7-2
abundance: -
j_gene: TRBJ2-5

CDR3aa: CASRRYYGYTF
CDR3nt: TGTGCTTCACGGAGATACTATGGCTACACCTTC
d_gene: -
v_gene: TRBV28
abundance: -
j_gene: TRBJ1-2